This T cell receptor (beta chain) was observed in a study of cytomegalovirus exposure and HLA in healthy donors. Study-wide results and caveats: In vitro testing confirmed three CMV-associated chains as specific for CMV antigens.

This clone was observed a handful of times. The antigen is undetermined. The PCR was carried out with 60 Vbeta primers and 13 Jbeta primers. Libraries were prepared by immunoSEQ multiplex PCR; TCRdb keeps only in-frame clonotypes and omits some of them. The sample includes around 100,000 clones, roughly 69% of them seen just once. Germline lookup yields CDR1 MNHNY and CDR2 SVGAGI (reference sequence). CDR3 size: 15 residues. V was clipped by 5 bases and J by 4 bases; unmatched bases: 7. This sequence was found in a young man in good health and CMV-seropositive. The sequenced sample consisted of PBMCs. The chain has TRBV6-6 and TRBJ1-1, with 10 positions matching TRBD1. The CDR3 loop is CASSAPGQGTTEAFF. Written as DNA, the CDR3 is TGTGCCAGCAGTGCTCCGGGACAGGGGACCACTGAAGCTTTCTTT.